The 6 T cell receptor beta chains presented below share a single source sample, sequenced in a study of blood T cell repertoires in COVID-19. TCRdb keeps only in-frame clones here, not all; method: immunoSEQ multiplex PCR. The sample shows about 260,000 clones, about 88% of them seen only once. The specimen was peripheral blood. The receptors shown here come from a man in his thirties or forties with active or convalescent COVID-19.

The V gene is TRBV5-4, the J gene TRBJ1-6; unclear D gene. Germline loops: CDR1 SGHNT, CDR2 YYREEE (reference sequence). V was trimmed by 0 bases and J by 1 base, leaving 8 bases between them. The CDR3 has 16 amino acids. The CDR3 sequence is CASSLEGVSYNSPLHF. The CDR3 bases are TGTGCCAGCAGCTTGGAGGGAGTTTCCTATAATTCACCCCTCCACTTT.

This chain uses TRBV4-3 with TRBJ2-1; possibly TRBD2 for D (7 bases). The germline gives CDR1 LGHNA, CDR2 YSLEER. V shed 0 bases and J shed 4 bases, with 13 bases lying between them. The length of the CDR3 is 16 residues. The CDR3 sequence is CASSQDSRGAYNEQFF. The DNA for the CDR3 is TGCGCCAGCAGCCAAGATTCCCGGGGGGCTTACAATGAGCAGTTCTTC.

This chain links TRBV10-3 with TRBJ2-3, with a tentative D call TRBD2 (7 bases). Per the germline V gene, CDR1 is ENHRY and CDR2 is SYGVKD. The CDR3 covers 13 residues. V dropped 7 bases and J dropped 2 bases, with 10 bases sitting between them. CDR3 in DNA: TGTGCCATCATGGGGGGGGCCACAGATACGCAGTATTTT. Translation: CAIMGGATDTQYF.

The rearrangement links TRBV5-1 to TRBJ2-7; TRBD1 matches 10 bases. The V gene end was trimmed by 4 bases and the J gene end by 2 bases; junction bases not matched to a gene: 12. The CDR3 runs to 17 residues. Germline V gene lookup returns CDR1 SGHRS and CDR2 YFSETQ. The CDR3 DNA is TGCGCCAGCAGCGACGACAGGGGGCGGTCATCTCCCTACGAGCAGTACTTC. Its protein is CASSDDRGRSSPYEQYF.

This clone came up once. This chain connects TRBV15 to TRBJ1-4; TRBD1 is a possible D gene (5 bases). CDR3 length equals 15 residues. Per the germline V gene, CDR1 is LNHNV and CDR2 is YYDKDF (reference sequence). With 2 bases removed from V and 0 bases from J, the gap between germline ends came to 7 bases. CDR3 loop: CATSRRQPTNEKLFF. CDR3 coding DNA: TGTGCCACCAGCAGAAGACAGCCAACTAATGAAAAACTGTTTTTT.

The chain uses TRBV6-6 and TRBJ2-7; TRBD2 matches at 8 bases. Trimming removed 1 base from V and 2 bases from J; junction bases left unmatched: 7. Per germline, CDR1 MNHNY and CDR2 SVGAGI (reference sequence). The CDR3 extends over 16 amino acids. The CDR3 sequence: CASSYYRGGPTYEQYF. As DNA, the CDR3 is TGTGCCAGCAGTTACTATCGGGGGGGCCCAACCTACGAGCAGTACTTC.